The 19 T cell receptor beta chains listed next were all sequenced from one sample in a study of blood T cell repertoires in COVID-19 (dated by TCRdb to the early 2020s). Libraries were made using the immunoSEQ multiplex PCR assay. As stored in TCRdb, this immuneACCESS dataset retains in-frame rearrangements with V and J assigned. A fraction of the clones does not appear; measured against another copy, unresolved V genes explain less than half of the discrepancy, and the remainder lacks a known reason. The sample includes approximately 9,800 clones, with roughly 80% observed a single time. The ten biggest clones cover approximately 7% of the sample. Sequencing was carried out using peripheral blood. The origin of the receptors is a man between 65 and 79 years old with active COVID-19.

V and J are TRBV7-2 and TRBJ1-6; D unclear. V lost 2 bases to trimming and J lost 6 bases, with 8 bases between them. The CDR3 totals 14 residues. In germline, CDR1 is SGHTA, CDR2 FQGNSA. As DNA, the CDR3 is TGTGCCAGCAGCTTAAAAACGGGTAATTCACCCCTCCACTTT. Its protein product is CASSLKTGNSPLHF.

V gene TRBV9 combines with J gene TRBJ2-4; TRBD1 might be the D (6 bases). V lost 0 bases, J lost 9 bases, and 7 bases lay in between. This CDR3 has 12 residues. Germline V gene lookup returns CDR1 SGDLS and CDR2 YYNGEE. CDR3 DNA sequence: TGTGCCAGCAGCGTAGAACAGGGCATTCAGTACTTC. Its translation is CASSVEQGIQYF.

Worth noting for this clone: The junction and the germline gene differ at one end; a read error may be behind it. The genes are TRBV18 and TRBJ2-1, with D perhaps being TRBD1 or TRBD2 (5 bases each). Germline assignment: CDR1 KGHSH and CDR2 LQKENI. This CDR3 is built from 14 residues. CDR3 protein: CVSSPGSQASEQFF. The CDR3 nucleotides are TGTGTCAGCTCACCGGGGTCACAGGCAAGCGAGCAGTTCTTC. Filled out from reference TRBV18 and TRBJ2-1, the complete variable domain reads NAGVMQNPRHLVRRRGQEARLRCSPMKGHSHVYWYRQLPEEGLKFMVYLQKENIIDESGMPKERFSAEFPKEGPSILRIQQVVRGDSAAYFCVSSPGSQASEQFFGPGTRLTVL.

In this sample, this clone turned up a few times. The V and J genes are TRBV27 and TRBJ1-2; D remains unclear. V was trimmed by 3 bases and J by 1 base, leaving 6 bases between them. The CDR3 runs 13 residues. The germline V gene encodes CDR1 MNHEY and CDR2 SMNVEV (reference sequence). The CDR3 DNA reads TGTGCCAGCAGTTTCGAGGGTAACTATGGCTACACCTTC. Its protein product is CASSFEGNYGYTF.

The chain joins TRBV5-1 to TRBJ1-2, with 9 positions matching TRBD1. CDR1 and CDR2 (germline): SGHRS, YFSETQ. This CDR3 contains 17 residues. The ends lost 0 bases at V and 8 bases at J; junction bases unmatched: 14. The CDR3 spells CASSLEGSTGGARGYTF. The CDR3 nucleotides read TGCGCCAGCAGCTTGGAAGGGAGCACAGGGGGCGCGAGGGGCTACACCTTC.

The J gene is TRBJ1-2, the V gene TRBV7-9; no firm D call. CDR1 and CDR2 (germline): SEHNR, FQNEAQ (reference sequence). V lost 5 bases and J 8 bases, leaving 21 bases between the germline ends. There are 15 residues in the CDR3. The CDR3 here is CASSPFGGSPRGYTF. The DNA of the CDR3 is TGTGCCAGCAGCCCCTTTGGAGGGTCTCCGCGGGGCTACACCTTC.

This clone was seen just once. CDR3 protein: CASSERDRGWTGELFF. CDR3 nucleotides: TGCGCCAGCAGTGAGCGGGACAGGGGGTGGACCGGGGAGCTGTTTTTT. V is TRBV10-2 and J is TRBJ2-2, with 11 bases lining up with TRBD1. The V and J ends lost 2 bases and 5 bases, in that order; junction bases with no gene match: 4. Germline V gene sequence: CDR1 WSHSY, CDR2 SAAADI. CDR3 size: 16 residues.

The J gene is TRBJ2-4, the V gene TRBV2; tentative D call: TRBD2 (5 bases). V dropped 4 bases and J dropped 7 bases, with 20 bases sitting between them. Germline V gives CDR1 SNHLY, CDR2 FYNNEI. The CDR3 consists of 16 residues. The CDR3: CASSGGVAMIMNIQYF. The CDR3 nucleotides are TGTGCCAGCAGTGGGGGAGTAGCGATGATAATGAACATTCAGTACTTC.

The rearrangement links TRBV15 to TRBJ2-1, with TRBD2 matching 8 bases. The V and J ends lost 4 bases and 0 bases, in that order; junction bases with no gene match: 2. CDR1 is LNHNV and CDR2 is YYDKDF in the germline V gene (reference sequence). This CDR3 region has 15 residues. DNA for the CDR3: TGTGCCACCAGCACCGGACTAGCCTCCTACAATGAGCAGTTCTTC. It is translated as CATSTGLASYNEQFF.

The chain recombines TRBV27 with TRBJ2-5; perhaps TRBD2 as D (5 bases). CDR1 and CDR2 from the germline V gene are MNHEY and SMNVEV (reference sequence). Trimming took 6 bases from V and 0 from J, leaving 8 bases between them. The CDR3 runs to 13 residues. The CDR3 DNA is TGTGCCAGCAGGCCGGGGAACCAAGAGACCCAGTACTTC. It codes for CASRPGNQETQYF.

The V call is TRBV7-8, the J call TRBJ2-2; a weak D match, TRBD1 (6 bases). This CDR3 is 17 amino acids long. Germline values: CDR1 SGHVS, CDR2 FQNEAQ. Trimming stripped 1 base from V and 6 bases from J, with 18 bases between. For the CDR3, the DNA is TGTGCCAGCAGCTTAGTTTTTGGGGGCCCACGACCCGGGGAGCTGTTTTTT. It specifies CASSLVFGGPRPGELFF. Together with reference TRBV7-8 and TRBJ2-2, the CDR3 gives the full variable domain: GAGVSQSPRYKVAKRGQDVALRCDPISGHVSLFWYQQALGQGPEFLTYFQNEAQLDKSGLPSDRFFAERPEGSVSTLKIQRTQQEDSAVYLCASSLVFGGPRPGELFFGEGSRLTVL.

The chain joins TRBV27 to TRBJ2-3, with D possibly matching TRBD1 (5 bases). The CDR3 extends over 15 amino acids. Trimming pared 3 bases from V and 1 base from J, leaving 11 bases between. Germline V gene data show CDR1 as MNHEY and CDR2 as SMNVEV (reference sequence). In DNA, the CDR3 is TGTGCCAGCAGTTTTGGGGCGTCCGGCACAGATACGCAGTATTTT. Translation: CASSFGASGTDTQYF.

The chain is built from TRBV3-1 (or the pseudogene TRBV3-2) and TRBJ2-7, with 7 bases that match TRBD2. This CDR3 region has 15 residues. Germline V lookup: CDR1 LGHDT, CDR2 YNNKEL (reference sequence). Trimming removed 5 bases from V and 4 bases from J; junction bases left unmatched: 11. CDR3 bases: TGTGCCAGCAGCAGGAGGGCGGGAGCTAGGTACGAGCAGTACTTC. This gives the protein CASSRRAGARYEQYF.

The chain couples TRBV6-2 or TRBV6-3 to TRBJ2-7; 12 bases fit TRBD2. The CDR3 covers 17 residues. The germline gives CDR1 MNHEY, CDR2 SVGEGT. The V segment lost 7 bases and the J segment 2 bases; nucleotides outside the gene matches: 12. The chain's CDR3 is CASINSGLAGNAYEQYF. CDR3 DNA: TGTGCCAGCATTAACTCGGGACTAGCGGGCAACGCCTACGAGCAGTACTTC.

The chain is built from TRBV27 and TRBJ2-2; the D is unclear. Per the germline V gene, CDR1 is MNHEY and CDR2 is SMNVEV (reference sequence). The V gene lost 1 base and the J gene lost 5 bases, with 5 bases spanning the gap. The CDR3 totals 13 residues. The CDR3 DNA is TGTGCCAGCAGTTTATTTATGACCGGGGAGCTGTTTTTT. Translation: CASSLFMTGELFF.

The rearrangement uses TRBV21-1 and TRBJ2-4; the table's D call TRBD1 went unverified against the DNA. TRBV21-1 is flagged as a pseudogene. This CDR3 comprises 19 residues. The CDR3 region is CASSKKVGETGVVKNIQYF. For the CDR3, the DNA is TGTGCCAGCAGCAAAAAGGTGGGGGAGACAGGGGTAGTCAAAAACATTCAGTACTTC.

V gene TRBV5-1 combines with J gene TRBJ2-3; 7 bases fit TRBD2. The J segment lost 0 bases and the V segment lost 4 bases, leaving 11 bases of the junction unmatched. The CDR3 is 17 amino acids. CDR1 and CDR2 from the germline V gene are SGHRS and YFSETQ. In nucleotides, the CDR3 is TGCGCCAGCAGCCCGGGACTAACCTATCCTAGCACAGATACGCAGTATTTT. As protein: CASSPGLTYPSTDTQYF.

The chain combines TRBV28 with TRBJ1-5; TRBD1 is a possible D gene (6 bases). Germline-derived CDR1 and CDR2 are MDHEN and SYDVKM. Trimming cost V 2 bases and J 2 bases, with 13 bases left between them. The CDR3 has 16 amino acids. CDR3 region: CASSLGFYRGNQPQHF. CDR3 DNA sequence: TGTGCCAGCAGTTTAGGCTTTTACAGGGGCAATCAGCCCCAGCATTTT.

The genes are TRBV2 and TRBJ1-1; D is ambiguous. V lost 2 bases and J lost 11, with 12 bases in between. There are 12 residues in the CDR3. The V gene's germline CDR1 is SNHLY and CDR2 FYNNEI. The CDR3 protein is CASSERMRVAFF. The CDR3 DNA follows: TGTGCCAGCAGTGAAAGGATGAGGGTTGCTTTCTTT.